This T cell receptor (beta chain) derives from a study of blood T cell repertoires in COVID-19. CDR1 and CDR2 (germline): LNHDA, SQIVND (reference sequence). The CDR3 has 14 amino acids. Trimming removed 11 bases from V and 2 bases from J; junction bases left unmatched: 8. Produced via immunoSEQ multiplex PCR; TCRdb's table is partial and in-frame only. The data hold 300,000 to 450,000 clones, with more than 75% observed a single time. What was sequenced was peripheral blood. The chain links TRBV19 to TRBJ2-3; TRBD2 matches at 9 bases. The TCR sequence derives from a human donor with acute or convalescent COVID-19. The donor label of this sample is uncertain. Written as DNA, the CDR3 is TGTGCCTCCAAACTAGCGGGCTACACAGATACGCAGTATTTT. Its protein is CASKLAGYTDTQYF.